This T cell receptor beta chain was identified during a study of shared T cell receptors in the human thymus. Measured with immunoSEQ multiplex PCR; TCRdb has only the in-frame clones, and not every one. The repertoire holds 600,000 or so clones, with about 87% as singletons. V was pared by 4 bases and J by 6 bases, with 7 bases of the junction left unmatched. The CDR3 sequence is 14 residues long. Germline V lookup: CDR1 MGHDK, CDR2 SYGVNS. A further study also used this sample, focusing on human thymus T cells. That work states: The people who donated were healthy Finnish babies having corrective surgery for congenital heart defects. It was from resections taken during corrective heart surgery that the thymus tissue came. A high degree of thymic repertoire overlap among unrelated individuals was reported in related research.

The V call is TRBV25-1, the J call TRBJ2-7; 9 nucleotides align to TRBD1. Material: thymocytes. The sequence came from a boy under two years old with a congenital heart defect. CDR3 sequence reads: CASSARDRAVEQYF. The DNA for the CDR3 is TGTGCCAGCAGTGCGCGGGACAGGGCCGTCGAGCAGTACTTC.